This TCR beta chain was identified in a study of blood T cell repertoires in COVID-19. Study context: Collection of acute and convalescent COVID-19 samples took place in the United States, Italy and Spain. T cells, B-cell-depleted T cells, or PBMCs supplied cDNA or gDNA.

The Seattle patients, enrolled during active infection, were followed longitudinally. In the authors' methods: Nucleated cell number was recorded as an estimate derived from reference gene primer amplification. Some clones are missing from TCRdb's copy, which holds only in-frame ones; the method was immunoSEQ multiplex PCR. For V, J and clone size, that table is used; D and trimming come from the DNA. The sample has about 250,000 clones, roughly 90% seen once; the top ten hold under 2.5%. Source material: peripheral blood. The clonotype comes from a woman aged 60-70 years with COVID-19, enrolled during active disease.

The CDR3 DNA is TGTGCCAGCAGCTTAGTGGGTTCAGGAACCGGGGAGCTGTTTTTT. Its translation is CASSLVGSGTGELFF. The chain is built from TRBV7-2 and TRBJ2-2, with unresolved D. With 1 base removed from V and 5 bases from J, the gap between germline ends came to 11 bases. This CDR3 spans 15 amino acids. Germline CDR1 SGHTA, CDR2 FQGNSA.